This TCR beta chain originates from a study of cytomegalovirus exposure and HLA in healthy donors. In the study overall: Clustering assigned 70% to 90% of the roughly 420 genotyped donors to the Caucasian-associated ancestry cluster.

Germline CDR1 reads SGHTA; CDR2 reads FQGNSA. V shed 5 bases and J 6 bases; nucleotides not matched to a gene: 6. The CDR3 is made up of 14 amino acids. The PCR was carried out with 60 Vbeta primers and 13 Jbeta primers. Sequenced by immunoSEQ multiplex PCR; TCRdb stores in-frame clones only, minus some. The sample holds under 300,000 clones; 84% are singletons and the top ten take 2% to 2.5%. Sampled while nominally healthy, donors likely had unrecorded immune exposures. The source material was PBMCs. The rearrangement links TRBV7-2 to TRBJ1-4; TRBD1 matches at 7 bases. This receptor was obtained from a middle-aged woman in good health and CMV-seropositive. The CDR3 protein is CASSRQGMDEKLFF. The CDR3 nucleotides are TGTGCCAGCAGCAGACAGGGAATGGATGAAAAACTGTTTTTT.